The rows below give T cell receptor beta chains drawn from one sample of a study of blood T cells in healthy people across ages. MiXCR, run by TCRdb on the 5' RACE reads, gives a single entry per CDR3 protein. The table includes hundreds of thousands of distinct CDR3 sequences, about 36% detected once. The specimen sequenced was blood. The source is a young man in good health. Both conserved end residues are part of each CDR3. Fields, in order: CDR3 DNA, CDR3 protein, V gene, CDR3 length, clone size, J gene, D gene. A D gene is named only where the DNA matches it firmly. Part of the rows lack a size; the others show once, few, many or a class for expanded clones.

cdr3_nt: TGTGCCACCAGTGATAAGAGACAGGGGGGGGTCAGCGAGCAGTTCTTC
cdr3_aa: CATSDKRQGGVSEQFF
v_call: TRBV24-1
cdr3_length: 16
clone_size: .
j_call: TRBJ2-1
d_call: TRBD1

cdr3_nt: TGTGCCAGCAGCTTATCCGGGAGGGCCATGTTTTTCGGGCAAGAGACCCGGTACTTC
cdr3_aa: CASSLSGRAMFFGQETRYF
v_call: TRBV7-8
cdr3_length: 19
clone_size: .
j_call: TRBJ2-5
d_call: TRBD2

cdr3_nt: TGTGCCAGCAGCTTGGGGCAGAACACAGATACGCAGTATTTT
cdr3_aa: CASSLGQNTDTQYF
v_call: TRBV12-3/TRBV12-4
cdr3_length: 14
clone_size: few
j_call: TRBJ2-3
d_call: .

cdr3_nt: TGTGCCAGCAGCCAAGATCCCGGACAGCTAACAGATACGCAGTATTTT
cdr3_aa: CASSQDPGQLTDTQYF
v_call: TRBV3-1
cdr3_length: 16
clone_size: few
j_call: TRBJ2-3
d_call: .

cdr3_nt: TGTGCCAGCAGTTTAGAGGCACAGGCCTATGGCTACACCTTC
cdr3_aa: CASSLEAQAYGYTF
v_call: TRBV12-3/TRBV12-4
cdr3_length: 14
clone_size: many
j_call: TRBJ1-2
d_call: .

cdr3_nt: TGCAGTGCTAAGACACAGGGGAGGGCAGCTTTCTTT
cdr3_aa: CSAKTQGRAAFF
v_call: TRBV20-1
cdr3_length: 12
clone_size: few
j_call: TRBJ1-1
d_call: TRBD1

cdr3_nt: TGTGCCAGCAGTGAATTGGAGCAGACGAACACCGGGGAGCTGTTTTTT
cdr3_aa: CASSELEQTNTGELFF
v_call: TRBV2
cdr3_length: 16
clone_size: .
j_call: TRBJ2-2
d_call: .

cdr3_nt: TGCAGTGCGAGGACTAGCGGTCTTTACAATGAGCAGTTCTTC
cdr3_aa: CSARTSGLYNEQFF
v_call: TRBV20-1
cdr3_length: 14
clone_size: few
j_call: TRBJ2-1
d_call: TRBD2

cdr3_nt: TGTGCCACCAGTGATCCGACAGGGGGTGAAAATCAGCCCCAGCATTTT
cdr3_aa: CATSDPTGGENQPQHF
v_call: TRBV24-1
cdr3_length: 16
clone_size: .
j_call: TRBJ1-5
d_call: TRBD1

cdr3_nt: TGCAGTGCTAGAAATTACCCGGGGACGCAGTATTTT
cdr3_aa: CSARNYPGTQYF
v_call: TRBV20-1
cdr3_length: 12
clone_size: once
j_call: TRBJ2-3
d_call: .

cdr3_nt: TGTGCCAGCAGCCGTCTCCTAAACGTCCTGACTTTC
cdr3_aa: CASSRLLNVLTF
v_call: TRBV7-2
cdr3_length: 12
clone_size: .
j_call: TRBJ2-6
d_call: .

cdr3_nt: TGTGCCAGCAGTGGCCGGGACGCAACTAATGAAAAACTGTTTTTT
cdr3_aa: CASSGRDATNEKLFF
v_call: TRBV28
cdr3_length: 15
clone_size: .
j_call: TRBJ1-4
d_call: .

cdr3_nt: TGTGCCAGCAGTTTAGCCCCTGGGCAGGGGGCGAACAATGAGCAGTTCTTC
cdr3_aa: CASSLAPGQGANNEQFF
v_call: TRBV12-3/TRBV12-4
cdr3_length: 17
clone_size: .
j_call: TRBJ2-1
d_call: TRBD1

cdr3_nt: TGCGCCAGCAGCCCAGACGGGACAGGGTTCAATCAGCCCCAGCATTTT
cdr3_aa: CASSPDGTGFNQPQHF
v_call: TRBV5-1
cdr3_length: 16
clone_size: .
j_call: TRBJ1-5
d_call: TRBD1

cdr3_nt: TGCGCCAGCAGCCAAGATCGGGACAGGGCGACTGGAAACACCATATATTTT
cdr3_aa: CASSQDRDRATGNTIYF
v_call: TRBV4-1
cdr3_length: 17
clone_size: .
j_call: TRBJ1-3
d_call: TRBD1

cdr3_nt: TGCGGTGTCGGGGGACAGAAAACAGATACGCAGTATTTT
cdr3_aa: CGVGGQKTDTQYF
v_call: TRBV20-1
cdr3_length: 13
clone_size: .
j_call: TRBJ2-3
d_call: .

cdr3_nt: TGTGCCAGCAGCCCCCAGCCAACCTTGGGGCAGGGACTGGGATGGGGCAATCAGCCCCAGCATTTT
cdr3_aa: CASSPQPTLGQGLGWGNQPQHF
v_call: TRBV7-3
cdr3_length: 22
clone_size: few
j_call: TRBJ1-5
d_call: .

cdr3_nt: TGTGCCAGCAGCCCGGCGGAGAAAGCGGGGGGGGATACGCAGTATTTT
cdr3_aa: CASSPAEKAGGDTQYF
v_call: TRBV5-6
cdr3_length: 16
clone_size: .
j_call: TRBJ2-3
d_call: TRBD2

cdr3_nt: TGCAGTGCTAGTACGTCCAAGGGACAGGGCTCTTACGAGCAGTACTTC
cdr3_aa: CSASTSKGQGSYEQYF
v_call: TRBV20-1
cdr3_length: 16
clone_size: many
j_call: TRBJ2-7
d_call: TRBD1

cdr3_nt: TGTGCCAGCAGTTTATCGTCCGGGAGCTCCTACAATGAGCAGTTCTTC
cdr3_aa: CASSLSSGSSYNEQFF
v_call: TRBV27
cdr3_length: 16
clone_size: many
j_call: TRBJ2-1
d_call: .

cdr3_nt: TGTGCCAGCAGCCAAGAAGCTCGACTAGCGGGGGGTTACAATGAGCAGTTCTTC
cdr3_aa: CASSQEARLAGGYNEQFF
v_call: TRBV4-2
cdr3_length: 18
clone_size: .
j_call: TRBJ2-1
d_call: TRBD2

cdr3_nt: TGTGCCACCACCCGGGACGACTACAATGAGCAGTACTTC
cdr3_aa: CATTRDDYNEQYF
v_call: TRBV15
cdr3_length: 13
clone_size: few
j_call: TRBJ2-7
d_call: .

cdr3_nt: TGCGCCAGCAGCCTGTACCCGGGGAGGGAGGCAAATTCACCCCTCCACTTT
cdr3_aa: CASSLYPGREANSPLHF
v_call: TRBV5-1
cdr3_length: 17
clone_size: few
j_call: TRBJ1-6
d_call: .

cdr3_nt: TGCAGCGTTGGAAGGCTCCTCTCGGGCAATGAGCAGTTCTTC
cdr3_aa: CSVGRLLSGNEQFF
v_call: TRBV29-1
cdr3_length: 14
clone_size: .
j_call: TRBJ2-1
d_call: .

cdr3_nt: TGTGCCAGCAGCTTAGTCGGGAGGGTTCATACAGATACGCAGTATTTT
cdr3_aa: CASSLVGRVHTDTQYF
v_call: TRBV7-6
cdr3_length: 16
clone_size: few
j_call: TRBJ2-3
d_call: TRBD2

cdr3_nt: TGTGCCAGGTGGGGGGCACAAGAGACCCAGTATTTC
cdr3_aa: CARWGAQETQYF
v_call: TRBV7-2
cdr3_length: 12
clone_size: .
j_call: TRBJ2-5
d_call: .

cdr3_nt: TGTGCCAGCAGTTCCCGGGCAAGGGACATTCAGTACTTC
cdr3_aa: CASSSRARDIQYF
v_call: TRBV12-3/TRBV12-4
cdr3_length: 13
clone_size: few
j_call: TRBJ2-4
d_call: .

cdr3_nt: TGTGCCATCAGTGAAGGGACAGGGGGTGCTAACTATGGCTACACCTTC
cdr3_aa: CAISEGTGGANYGYTF
v_call: TRBV10-3
cdr3_length: 16
clone_size: few
j_call: TRBJ1-2
d_call: TRBD1